Listed below are T cell receptor beta chains from one sample, sequenced in a study of control samples from healthy donors and cancer patients. Generated by immunoSEQ multiplex PCR, the TCRdb table keeps only in-frame clones and is missing some. The sample has 210,000 or so clones; about nine tenths are singletons. Material for sequencing was blood. Every receptor here comes from a man younger than 45 in good health. The CDR3 runs from the conserved cysteine through the conserved F or W. A D gene is named only where the DNA matches it firmly. Where a row states a size, it is once, few, many or the class of an expanded clone; other rows omit it.

TRBV9,NA,TRBJ2-3,TRBD2,TGTGCCAGCAGCGCAAGCGGGGGGGGCACAGATACGCAGTATTTT,CASSASGGGTDTQYF
TRBV5-1,NA,TRBJ2-3,NA,TGCGCCAGCGGAGTTTTTACTAGCACAGATACGCAGTATTTT,CASGVFTSTDTQYF
TRBV3-1/TRBV3-2,NA,TRBJ1-1,NA,TGTGCCAGCAGCCAACTGAACACTGAAGCTTTCTTT,CASSQLNTEAFF
TRBV7-6,NA,TRBJ1-4,TRBD1,TGTGCCAGCAGCTCGAACAGGGGGCGCGATGAAAAACTGTTTTTT,CASSSNRGRDEKLFF
TRBV27,NA,TRBJ2-1,TRBD2,TGTGCCAGCAGGGACTCAGCGGGGTTGCACAATGAGCAGTTCTTC,CASRDSAGLHNEQFF
TRBV13,NA,TRBJ1-2,NA,TGTGCCAGCAGCTTTGTGGGGGGCGTAGATGGCTACACCTTC,CASSFVGGVDGYTF
TRBV19,NA,TRBJ1-5,NA,TGTGCCAGTAGTAAACCCCCAGGGAATCAGCCCCAGCATTTT,CASSKPPGNQPQHF
TRBV20-1,NA,TRBJ2-1,NA,TGCAGTGCTAGAGGTTCAGGGTACCAGTTCTTC,CSARGSGYQFF
TRBV11-3,NA,TRBJ2-1,TRBD2,TGTGCCAGCAGCTTAGATTATAGCGGCGGGGGGTGGTACAATGAGCAGTTCTTC,CASSLDYSGGGWYNEQFF
TRBV19,NA,TRBJ1-5,TRBD1,TGTGCCAGTAGTTTACGGGACAGGAGGTCAAATCAGCCCCAGCATTTT,CASSLRDRRSNQPQHF
TRBV18,NA,TRBJ1-1,NA,TGTGCCAGCTCGCCCGGGACGGGGAACACTGAAGCTTTCTTT,CASSPGTGNTEAFF
TRBV6-5,NA,TRBJ1-1,NA,TGTGCCAGCAGCGGACGCCCGAACACTGAAGCTTTCTTT,CASSGRPNTEAFF
TRBV7-9,once,TRBJ1-2,NA,TGTGCCAGCATCATGGACAGTTCCTATGGCTACACCTTC,CASIMDSSYGYTF
TRBV6-5,NA,TRBJ2-3,NA,TGTGCCAGCGGCGGGGTGTACACAGATACGCAGTATTTT,CASGGVYTDTQYF
TRBV4-1,NA,TRBJ2-2,NA,TGCGCCATAAGTGGGAGGCTAGGGACCGGGGAGCTGTTTTTT,CAISGRLGTGELFF
TRBV5-4,NA,TRBJ1-1,NA,TGTGCCAGCAGCCCAGGAGGCGTCCAAGGGGACACTGAAGCTTTCTTT,CASSPGGVQGDTEAFF
TRBV7-3,NA,TRBJ2-3,TRBD2,TGTGCCAGCAGCCCCACTAGCGGGGGACGCGGATATTTT,CASSPTSGGRGYF
TRBV6-5,NA,TRBJ1-1,NA,TGTGCCAGCAGTTTGTGGGGGAACACTGAAGCTTTCTTT,CASSLWGNTEAFF
TRBV30,NA,TRBJ1-2,NA,TGTGCCTGGAGTGGACCGGAGGGCTATGGCTACACCTTC,CAWSGPEGYGYTF
TRBV5-1,NA,TRBJ1-3,TRBD1,TGCGCCAGCAGCTCAAGACAGGGGAACTCTGGAAACACCATATATTTT,CASSSRQGNSGNTIYF
TRBV6-1,NA,TRBJ2-1,TRBD1,TGTGCCAGCAGTGAAGCCGGGACAGCAAACTACAATGAGCAGTTCTTC,CASSEAGTANYNEQFF
TRBV19,NA,TRBJ1-2,NA,TGTGCCAGTAGTATAGGGGCCGAAGCTAACTATGGCTACACCTTC,CASSIGAEANYGYTF
TRBV19,NA,TRBJ1-4,NA,TGTGCCAGATTTCCCGCGCCGACGAATGAAAAACTGTTTTTT,CARFPAPTNEKLFF
TRBV7-9,once,TRBJ2-7,NA,TGTGCCAGCAGCTTAAACCTCTACGAGCAGTACTTC,CASSLNLYEQYF
TRBV5-4,NA,TRBJ2-1,NA,TGTGCCAGCAACCCCCGAGGGCGTGAGAATGAGCAGTTCTTC,CASNPRGRENEQFF
TRBV7-9,NA,TRBJ1-2,NA,TGTGCCAGCAGCTTAGCAGGGACGAACTATGGCTACACCTTC,CASSLAGTNYGYTF
TRBV25-1,NA,TRBJ1-3,NA,TGTGCCACCATCCCCGCGGTCGGAAACACCATATATTTT,CATIPAVGNTIYF
TRBV3-1/TRBV3-2,once,TRBJ1-1,NA,TGTGCCAGCAGTCTTACAGACAGTAAAGCTTTCTTT,CASSLTDSKAFF
TRBV25-1,NA,TRBJ2-7,TRBD2,TGTGCCAGCAGTGTTGGGGGACTAGGGGCCGAGCAGTACTTC,CASSVGGLGAEQYF
TRBV30,NA,TRBJ2-7,NA,TGTGCCTGGAGTCCGACAGGATACAGCGAGCAGTACTTC,CAWSPTGYSEQYF
TRBV2,NA,TRBJ2-7,NA,TGTGCCAGCAGCTGGACAAGACCCTACGAGCAGTACTTC,CASSWTRPYEQYF
TRBV3-1/TRBV3-2,NA,TRBJ1-1,NA,TGTGCCAGCAGTCGCAGGGTCTCAGAGACTGAAGCTTTCTTT,CASSRRVSETEAFF
TRBV3-1/TRBV3-2,NA,TRBJ2-1,NA,TGTGCCAGCAGCCAAACCCGGAGACCATCCTACAATGAGCAGTTCTTC,CASSQTRRPSYNEQFF